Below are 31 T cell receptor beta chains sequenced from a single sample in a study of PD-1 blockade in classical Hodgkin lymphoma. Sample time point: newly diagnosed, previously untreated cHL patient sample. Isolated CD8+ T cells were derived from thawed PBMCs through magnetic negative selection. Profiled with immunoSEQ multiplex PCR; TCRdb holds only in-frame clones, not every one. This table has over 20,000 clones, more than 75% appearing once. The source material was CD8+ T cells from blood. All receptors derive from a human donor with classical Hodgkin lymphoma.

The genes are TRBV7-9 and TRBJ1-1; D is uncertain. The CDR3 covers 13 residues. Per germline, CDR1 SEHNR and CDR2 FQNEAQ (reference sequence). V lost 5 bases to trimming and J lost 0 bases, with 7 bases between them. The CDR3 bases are TGTGCCAGCAGCCCGGTCATGAACACTGAAGCTTTCTTT. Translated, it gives CASSPVMNTEAFF.

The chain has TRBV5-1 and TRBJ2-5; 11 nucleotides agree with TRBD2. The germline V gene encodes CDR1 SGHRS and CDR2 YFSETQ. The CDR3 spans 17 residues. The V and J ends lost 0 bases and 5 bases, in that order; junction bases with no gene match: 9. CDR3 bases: TGCGCCAGCAGCTTGGTGGGACTAGCGGCGACCGGGGAGACCCAGTACTTC. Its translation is CASSLVGLAATGETQYF. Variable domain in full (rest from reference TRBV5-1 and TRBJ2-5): KAGVTQTPRYLIKTRGQQVTLSCSPISGHRSVSWYQQTPGQGLQFLFEYFSETQRNKGNFPGRFSGRQFSNSRSEMNVSTLELGDSALYLCASSLVGLAATGETQYFGPGTRLLVL.

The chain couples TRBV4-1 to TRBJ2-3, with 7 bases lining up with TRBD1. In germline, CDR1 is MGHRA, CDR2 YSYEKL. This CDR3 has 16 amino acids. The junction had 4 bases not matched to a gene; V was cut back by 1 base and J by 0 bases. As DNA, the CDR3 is TGCGCCAGCAGCCAAGCGGACAGGCCTAGCACAGATACGCAGTATTTT. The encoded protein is CASSQADRPSTDTQYF.

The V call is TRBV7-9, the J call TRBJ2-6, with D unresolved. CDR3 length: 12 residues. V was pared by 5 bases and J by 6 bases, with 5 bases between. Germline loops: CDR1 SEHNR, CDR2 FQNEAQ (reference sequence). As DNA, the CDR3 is TGTGCCAGCAGCCCCACGGCCAACGTCCTGACTTTC. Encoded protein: CASSPTANVLTF.

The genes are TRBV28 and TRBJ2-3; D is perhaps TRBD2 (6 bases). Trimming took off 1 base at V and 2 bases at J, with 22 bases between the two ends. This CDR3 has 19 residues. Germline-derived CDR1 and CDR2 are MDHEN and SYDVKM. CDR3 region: CASSLSYSRGLETTDTQYF. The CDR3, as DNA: TGTGCCAGCAGTTTATCCTATTCCCGGGGACTCGAGACCACAGATACGCAGTATTTT.

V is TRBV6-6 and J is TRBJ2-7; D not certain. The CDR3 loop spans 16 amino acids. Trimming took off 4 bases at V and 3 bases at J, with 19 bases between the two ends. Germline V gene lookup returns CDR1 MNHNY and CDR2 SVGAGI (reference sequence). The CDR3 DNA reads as TGTGCCAGCAGTTTCCCAGTAGGGCAGGCCCTCTACGAGCAGTACTTC. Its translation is CASSFPVGQALYEQYF.

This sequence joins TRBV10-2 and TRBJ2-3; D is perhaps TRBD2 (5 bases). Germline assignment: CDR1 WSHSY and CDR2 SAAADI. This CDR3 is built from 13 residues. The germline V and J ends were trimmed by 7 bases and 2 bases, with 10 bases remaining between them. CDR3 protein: CASNPGNTDTQYF. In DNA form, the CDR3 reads TGCGCCAGCAACCCGGGGAACACAGATACGCAGTATTTT.

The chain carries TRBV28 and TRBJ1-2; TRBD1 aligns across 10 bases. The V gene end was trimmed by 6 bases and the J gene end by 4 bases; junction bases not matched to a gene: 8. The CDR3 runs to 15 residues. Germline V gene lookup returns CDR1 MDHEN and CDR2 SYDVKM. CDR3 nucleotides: TGTGCCAGCAGACCTTGGACAGGGGGGGGCTATGGCTACACCTTC. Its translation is CASRPWTGGGYGYTF.

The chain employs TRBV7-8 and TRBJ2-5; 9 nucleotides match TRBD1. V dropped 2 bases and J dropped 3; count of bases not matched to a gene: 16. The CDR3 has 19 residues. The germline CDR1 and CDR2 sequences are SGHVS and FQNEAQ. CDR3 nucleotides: TGTGCCAGCAGCTTACGTCTCTTTTGGACAGGGGCCAAGGAAGAGACCCAGTACTTC. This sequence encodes CASSLRLFWTGAKEETQYF.

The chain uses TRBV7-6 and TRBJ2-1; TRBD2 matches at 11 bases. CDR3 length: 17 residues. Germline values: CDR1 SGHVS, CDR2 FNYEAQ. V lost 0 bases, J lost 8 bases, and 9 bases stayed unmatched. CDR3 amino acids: CASSLASGRAPSDEQFF. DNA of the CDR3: TGTGCCAGCAGCTTAGCTAGCGGGAGGGCCCCATCCGATGAGCAGTTCTTC.

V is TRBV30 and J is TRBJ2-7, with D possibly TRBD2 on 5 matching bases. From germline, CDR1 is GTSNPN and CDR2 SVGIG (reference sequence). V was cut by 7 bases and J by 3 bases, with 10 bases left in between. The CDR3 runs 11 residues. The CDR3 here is CALQSGYEQYF. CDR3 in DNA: TGTGCCTTACAGAGCGGCTACGAGCAGTACTTC.

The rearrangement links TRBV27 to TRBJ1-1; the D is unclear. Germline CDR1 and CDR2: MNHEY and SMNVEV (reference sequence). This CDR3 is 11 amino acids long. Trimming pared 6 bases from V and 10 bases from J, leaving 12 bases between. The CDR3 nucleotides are TGTGCCAGCAGCTTAGGGAATTTAGCTTTCTTT. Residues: CASSLGNLAFF.

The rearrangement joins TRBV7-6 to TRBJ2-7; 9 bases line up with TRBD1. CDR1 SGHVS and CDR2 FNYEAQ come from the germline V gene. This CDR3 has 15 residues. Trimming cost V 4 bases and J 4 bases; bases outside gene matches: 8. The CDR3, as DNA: TGTGCCAGCAGCTCAGGGACAGGGAGCTTTTACGAGCAGTACTTC. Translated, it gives CASSSGTGSFYEQYF.

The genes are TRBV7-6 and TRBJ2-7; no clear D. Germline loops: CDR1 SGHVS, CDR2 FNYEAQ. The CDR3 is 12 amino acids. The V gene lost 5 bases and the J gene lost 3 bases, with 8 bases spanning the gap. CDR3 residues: CASSPNIYEQYF. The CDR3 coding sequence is TGTGCCAGCAGCCCCAACATCTACGAGCAGTACTTC.

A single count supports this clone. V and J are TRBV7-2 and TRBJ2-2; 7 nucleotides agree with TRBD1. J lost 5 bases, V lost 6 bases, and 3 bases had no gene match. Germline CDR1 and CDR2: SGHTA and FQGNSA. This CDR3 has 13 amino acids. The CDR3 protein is CASSEQGTGELFF. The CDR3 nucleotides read TGTGCCAGCAGTGAACAGGGGACCGGGGAGCTGTTTTTT.

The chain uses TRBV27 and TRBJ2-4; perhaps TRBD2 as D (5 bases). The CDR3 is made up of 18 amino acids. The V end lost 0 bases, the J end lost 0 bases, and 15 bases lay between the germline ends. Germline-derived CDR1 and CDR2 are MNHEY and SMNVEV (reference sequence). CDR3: CASSLSVRDSLAKNIQYF. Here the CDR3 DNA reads TGTGCCAGCAGTTTATCGGTGAGGGATTCACTAGCCAAAAACATTCAGTACTTC.

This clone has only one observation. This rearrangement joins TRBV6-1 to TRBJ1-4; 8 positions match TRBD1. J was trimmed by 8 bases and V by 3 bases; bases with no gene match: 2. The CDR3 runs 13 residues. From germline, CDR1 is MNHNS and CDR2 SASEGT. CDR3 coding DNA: TGTGCCAGCAGTGACCGGGACAGGGAAAAACTGTTTTTT. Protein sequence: CASSDRDREKLFF.

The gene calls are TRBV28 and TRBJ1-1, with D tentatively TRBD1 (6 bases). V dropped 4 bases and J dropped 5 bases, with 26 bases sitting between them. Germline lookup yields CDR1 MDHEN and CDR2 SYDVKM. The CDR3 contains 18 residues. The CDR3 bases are TGTGCCAGCAGTTACGAACAGGGTTGGTTGCCTTTGGAAACTGAAGCTTTCTTT. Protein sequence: CASSYEQGWLPLETEAFF.

The CDR3 coding sequence is TGCGCCAGCAGTGGTCTGGGGTGGAACACTGAAGCTTTCTTT. This sequence encodes CASSGLGWNTEAFF. The genes are TRBV5-1 and TRBJ1-1; D is undetermined. The V gene's germline CDR1 is SGHRS and CDR2 YFSETQ. V gave up 5 bases and J gave up 1 base, with 12 bases separating them. This CDR3 contains 14 residues. Full variable domain (rest looked up from reference TRBV5-1 and TRBJ1-1): KAGVTQTPRYLIKTRGQQVTLSCSPISGHRSVSWYQQTPGQGLQFLFEYFSETQRNKGNFPGRFSGRQFSNSRSEMNVSTLELGDSALYLCASSGLGWNTEAFFGQGTRLTVV.

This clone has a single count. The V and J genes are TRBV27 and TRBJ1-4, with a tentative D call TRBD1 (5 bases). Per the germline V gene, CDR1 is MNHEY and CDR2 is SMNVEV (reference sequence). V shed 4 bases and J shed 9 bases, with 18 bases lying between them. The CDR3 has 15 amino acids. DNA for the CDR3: TGTGCCAGCAGTTCACGTGGGGGAGGTATGAAAAAACTGTTTTTT. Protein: CASSSRGGGMKKLFF.

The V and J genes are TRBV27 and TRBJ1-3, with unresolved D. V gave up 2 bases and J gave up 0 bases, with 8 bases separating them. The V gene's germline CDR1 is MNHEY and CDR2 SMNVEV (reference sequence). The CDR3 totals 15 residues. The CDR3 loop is CASSLTANSGNTIYF. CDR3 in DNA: TGTGCCAGCAGTTTAACGGCTAACTCTGGAAACACCATATATTTT.

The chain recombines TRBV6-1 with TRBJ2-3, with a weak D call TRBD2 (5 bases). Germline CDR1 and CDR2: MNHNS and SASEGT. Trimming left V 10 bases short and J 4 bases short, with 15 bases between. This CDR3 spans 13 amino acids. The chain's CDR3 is CATSLLRADTQYF. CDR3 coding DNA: TGTGCCACCTCCCTCTTGAGGGCAGATACGCAGTATTTT.

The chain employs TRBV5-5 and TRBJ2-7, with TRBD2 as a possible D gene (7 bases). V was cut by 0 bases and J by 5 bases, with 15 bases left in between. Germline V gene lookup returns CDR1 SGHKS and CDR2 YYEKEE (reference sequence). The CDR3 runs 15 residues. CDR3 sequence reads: CASSLDGREGDEQYF. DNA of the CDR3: TGTGCCAGCAGCTTGGATGGCAGGGAGGGGGACGAGCAGTACTTC.

The CDR3 spells CASGRGGVNIQYF. CDR3 sequence (DNA): TGTGCCAGTGGCAGGGGAGGGGTAAACATTCAGTACTTC. The rearrangement joins TRBV19 to TRBJ2-4; D perhaps matches TRBD2 (7 bases). Trimming took 8 bases from V and 6 from J, leaving 14 bases between them. This CDR3 contains 13 residues. Germline values: CDR1 LNHDA, CDR2 SQIVND (reference sequence).

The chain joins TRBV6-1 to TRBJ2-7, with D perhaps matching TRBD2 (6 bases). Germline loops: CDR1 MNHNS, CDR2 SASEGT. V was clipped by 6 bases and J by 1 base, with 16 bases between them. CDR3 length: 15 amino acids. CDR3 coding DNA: TGTGCCAGCAGCGCCCCCTCTGGGGGGTCCTACGAGCAGTACTTC. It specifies CASSAPSGGSYEQYF.

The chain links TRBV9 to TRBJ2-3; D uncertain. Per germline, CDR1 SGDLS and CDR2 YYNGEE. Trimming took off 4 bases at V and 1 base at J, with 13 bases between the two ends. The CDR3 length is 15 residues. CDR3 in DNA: TGTGCCAGCAGCCTCCGAGAAAGCGGCACAGATACGCAGTATTTT. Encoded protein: CASSLRESGTDTQYF.

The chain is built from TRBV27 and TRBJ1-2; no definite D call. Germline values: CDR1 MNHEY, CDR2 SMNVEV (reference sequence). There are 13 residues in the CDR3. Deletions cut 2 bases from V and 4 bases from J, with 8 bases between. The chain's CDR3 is CASSLSQTYGYTF. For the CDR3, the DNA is TGTGCCAGCAGTTTAAGCCAGACCTATGGCTACACCTTC.

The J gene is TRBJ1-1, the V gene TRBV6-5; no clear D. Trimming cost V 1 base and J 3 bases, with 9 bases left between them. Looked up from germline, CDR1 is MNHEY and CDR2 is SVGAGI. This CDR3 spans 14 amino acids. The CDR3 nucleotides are TGTGCCAGCAGTTACTATCAGGAACACACTGAAGCTTTCTTT. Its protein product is CASSYYQEHTEAFF.

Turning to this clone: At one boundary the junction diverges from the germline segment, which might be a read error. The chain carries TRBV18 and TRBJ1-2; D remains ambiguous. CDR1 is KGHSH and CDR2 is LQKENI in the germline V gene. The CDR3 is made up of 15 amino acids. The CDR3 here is CASSPPETAHYDYTF. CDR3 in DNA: TGTGCCAGCTCACCCCCCGAAACAGCCCACTATGACTACACCTTC.

This chain's CDR3 is CASSRKRVGTDTQYF. CDR3 nucleotide sequence: TGTGCCAGCAGCCGAAAGCGGGTCGGCACAGATACGCAGTATTTT. This chain joins TRBV27 and TRBJ2-3; D is perhaps TRBD2 (6 bases). The CDR3 totals 15 residues. V was clipped by 6 bases and J by 1 base, with 14 bases between them. Germline CDR1 MNHEY, CDR2 SMNVEV (reference sequence).

The CDR3 loop reads CASSQSGRAREETQYF. The CDR3 nucleotides are TGTGCCAGCAGTCAAAGCGGGAGGGCCCGTGAAGAGACCCAGTACTTC. V is TRBV7-7 and J is TRBJ2-5; 10 bases map to TRBD2. V shed 6 bases, J shed 3 bases, and the junction held 10 bases outside the gene matches. CDR3 length: 16 residues. The V gene's germline CDR1 is SSHAT and CDR2 FNYEAQ (reference sequence).